This T cell receptor beta chain was profiled in a study of control samples from healthy donors and cancer patients. The protocol was immunoSEQ multiplex PCR, while the TCRdb copy is restricted to in-frame clones and leaves out a portion. The sample consists of roughly 120,000 clones, approximately 90% of them appearing once. This CDR3 is built from 16 residues. The junction had 8 bases not matched to a gene; V was cut back by 1 base and J by 9 bases. From germline, CDR1 is LGHDT and CDR2 YNNKEL (reference sequence). The rearrangement links TRBV3-1 (or the pseudogene TRBV3-2) to TRBJ2-4; 11 bases agree with TRBD2. The sample consisted of blood. This receptor was identified in a man in his forties or fifties in good health. CDR3 coding DNA: TGTGCCAGCAGCCAAGCTAATAGCGGGGGGGCGTCCATTCAGTACTTC. Translated, it gives CASSQANSGGASIQYF.